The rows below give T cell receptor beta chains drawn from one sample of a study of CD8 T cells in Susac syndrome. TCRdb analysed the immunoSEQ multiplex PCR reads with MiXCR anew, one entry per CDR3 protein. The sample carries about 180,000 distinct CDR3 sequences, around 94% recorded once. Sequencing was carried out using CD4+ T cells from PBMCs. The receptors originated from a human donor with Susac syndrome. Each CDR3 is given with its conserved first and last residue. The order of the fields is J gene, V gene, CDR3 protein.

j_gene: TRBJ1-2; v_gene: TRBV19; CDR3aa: CASRESDHPAYGYTF
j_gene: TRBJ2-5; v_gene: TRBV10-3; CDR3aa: CAISESGFRRETQYF
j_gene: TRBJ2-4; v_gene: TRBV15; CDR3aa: CATSRDKGLAKNIQYF
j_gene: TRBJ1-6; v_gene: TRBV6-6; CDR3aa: CASSDPGQGNSPLHF
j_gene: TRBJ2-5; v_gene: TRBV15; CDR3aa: CATSRTSGETQYF
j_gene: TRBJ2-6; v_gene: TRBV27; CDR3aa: CASSHGSGANVLTF
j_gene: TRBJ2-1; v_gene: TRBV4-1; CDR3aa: CASSQDGFYNEQFF
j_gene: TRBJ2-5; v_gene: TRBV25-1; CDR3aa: CASSELGASGAPETQYF
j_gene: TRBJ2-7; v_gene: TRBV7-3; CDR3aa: CASSSFGGYEQYF
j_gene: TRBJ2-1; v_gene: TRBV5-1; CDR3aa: CASREAGMGSYNEQFF
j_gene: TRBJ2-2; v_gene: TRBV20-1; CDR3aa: CSARTGGAFGELFF
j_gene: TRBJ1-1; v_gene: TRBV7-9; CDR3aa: CASSPQTEVNTEAFF
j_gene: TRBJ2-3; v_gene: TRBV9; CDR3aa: CASSATRTSGGNTDTQYF
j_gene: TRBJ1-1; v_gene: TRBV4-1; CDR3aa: CASSQEAADRMNTEAFF
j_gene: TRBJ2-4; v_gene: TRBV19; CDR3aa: CASSIARRDIQYF
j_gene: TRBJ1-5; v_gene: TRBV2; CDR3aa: CASSQMGTGGETQHF
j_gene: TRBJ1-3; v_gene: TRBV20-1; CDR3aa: CSARTDGNTIYF
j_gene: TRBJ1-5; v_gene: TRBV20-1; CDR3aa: CSARGSGLVNQPQHF
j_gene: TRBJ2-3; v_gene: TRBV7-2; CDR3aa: CASSPYSSTDTQYF
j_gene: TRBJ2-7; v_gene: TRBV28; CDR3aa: CASSFRREVTYEQYF
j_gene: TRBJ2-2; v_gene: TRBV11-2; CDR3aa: CASSRAPNTGELFF
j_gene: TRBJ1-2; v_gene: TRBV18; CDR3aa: CASSPPQPDYYGYTF
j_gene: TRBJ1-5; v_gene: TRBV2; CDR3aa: CASSARTASNQPQHF
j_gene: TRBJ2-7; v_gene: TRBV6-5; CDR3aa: CASSYSARGASAQYF
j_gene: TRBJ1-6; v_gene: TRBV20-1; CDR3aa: CSARDIRTSSSYNSPLHF
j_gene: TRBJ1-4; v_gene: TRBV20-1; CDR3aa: CSARASEEKLFF
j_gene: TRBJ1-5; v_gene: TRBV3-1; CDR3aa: CASSQTIRQGQPQHF
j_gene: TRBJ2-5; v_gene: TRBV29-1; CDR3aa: CSDQLAQETQYF
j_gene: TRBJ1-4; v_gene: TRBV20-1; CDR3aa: CSARDTGPNEKLFF
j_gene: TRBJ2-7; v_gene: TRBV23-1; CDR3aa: CASSLTTATYEQYF
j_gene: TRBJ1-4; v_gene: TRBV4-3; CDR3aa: CASKSGGRGTNEKLFF
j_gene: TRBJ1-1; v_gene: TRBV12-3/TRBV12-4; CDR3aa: CASRGTATMNTEAFF
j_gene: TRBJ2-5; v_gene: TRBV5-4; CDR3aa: CASSLSRAAQETQYF
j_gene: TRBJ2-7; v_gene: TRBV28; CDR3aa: CASIGRAYEQYF
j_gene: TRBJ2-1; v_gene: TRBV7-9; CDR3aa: CASSLARNRATYNEQFF
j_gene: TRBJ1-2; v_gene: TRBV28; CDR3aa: CASNVDRDTGYTF
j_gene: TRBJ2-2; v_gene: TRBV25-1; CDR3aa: CASSEPRQGNTGELFF
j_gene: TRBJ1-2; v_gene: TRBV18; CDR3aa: CASSPRDSNYGYTF
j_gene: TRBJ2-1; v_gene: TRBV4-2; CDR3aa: CASSQPPAGEYNEQFF
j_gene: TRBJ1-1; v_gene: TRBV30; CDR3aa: CAWSVIGDTEAFF
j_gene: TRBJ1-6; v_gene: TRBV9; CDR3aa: CASSVNSRSSYNSPLHF
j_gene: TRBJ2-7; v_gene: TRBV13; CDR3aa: CASTKLGQETYEQYF
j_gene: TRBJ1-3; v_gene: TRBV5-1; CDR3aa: CASSLEQYSGNTIYF
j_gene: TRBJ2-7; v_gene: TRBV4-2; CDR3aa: CASSRPTGTGGYEQYF
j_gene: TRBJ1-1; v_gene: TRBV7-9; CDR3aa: CASSSGLTNPFF
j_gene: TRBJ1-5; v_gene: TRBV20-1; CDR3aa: CSARDAQVHQPQHF
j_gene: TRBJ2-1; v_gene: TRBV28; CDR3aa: CASSPTGTSGRSGYNEQFF
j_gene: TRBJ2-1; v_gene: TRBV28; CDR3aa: CASSFIQYNEQFF
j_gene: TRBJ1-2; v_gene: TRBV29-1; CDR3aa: CSVESILDRGYGYTF
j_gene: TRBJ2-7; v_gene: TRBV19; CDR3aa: CASSFGRGEQYF
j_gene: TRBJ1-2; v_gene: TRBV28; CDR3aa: CAIPAGPSDYGYTF
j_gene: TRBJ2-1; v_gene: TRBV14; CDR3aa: CASSQGQGRYNEQFF
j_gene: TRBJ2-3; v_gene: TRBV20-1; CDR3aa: CSARGTSGSDTDTQYF
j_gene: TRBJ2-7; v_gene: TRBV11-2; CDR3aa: CASSPPADEQYF
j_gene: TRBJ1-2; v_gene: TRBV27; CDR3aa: CARKKANYGYTF